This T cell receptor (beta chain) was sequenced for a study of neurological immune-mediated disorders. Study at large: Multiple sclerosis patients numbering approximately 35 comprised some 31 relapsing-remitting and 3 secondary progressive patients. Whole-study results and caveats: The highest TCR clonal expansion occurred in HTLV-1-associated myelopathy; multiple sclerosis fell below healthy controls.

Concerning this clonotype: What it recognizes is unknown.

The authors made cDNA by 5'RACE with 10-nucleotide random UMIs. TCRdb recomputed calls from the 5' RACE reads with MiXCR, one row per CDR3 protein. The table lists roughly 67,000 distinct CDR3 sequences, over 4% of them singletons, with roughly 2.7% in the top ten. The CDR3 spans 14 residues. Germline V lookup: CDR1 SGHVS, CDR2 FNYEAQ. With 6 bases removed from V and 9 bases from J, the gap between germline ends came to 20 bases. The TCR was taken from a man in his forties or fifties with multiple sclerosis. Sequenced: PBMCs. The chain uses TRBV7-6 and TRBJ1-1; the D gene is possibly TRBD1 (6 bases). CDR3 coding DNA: TGTGCCAGCAGTCTTACAGGGCCATCAGGGAAAGCTTTCTTT. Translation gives CASSLTGPSGKAFF.